This record covers a single T cell receptor (beta chain). The data were obtained in a study of CD8 T cells in Susac syndrome. Sequencing targeted TCR beta in T cells from blood (CD8+ and CD4+). There are 15 residues in the CDR3. Germline V CDR1 and CDR2: LNHDA, SQIVND (reference sequence). J lost 0 bases, V lost 6 bases, and 8 bases had no gene match. The RNA, about 0.5 to 1 ug, was put through reverse transcription using random hexamers. In TCRdb, the immunoSEQ multiplex PCR reads were re-called with MiXCR into one record per CDR3 protein. The repertoire consists of about 190,000 distinct CDR3 sequences, with approximately 96% occurring once and the leading ten covering approximately 0.098%.

Sequencing was carried out using CD4+ T cells from PBMCs. This rearrangement joins TRBV19 to TRBJ2-7, with TRBD1 matching 7 bases. The clonotype comes from a human donor with Susac syndrome. This chain's CDR3 is CASRYRGASSYEQYF. The CDR3 bases are TGTGCCAGTAGATACAGGGGCGCTAGCTCCTACGAGCAGTACTTC.